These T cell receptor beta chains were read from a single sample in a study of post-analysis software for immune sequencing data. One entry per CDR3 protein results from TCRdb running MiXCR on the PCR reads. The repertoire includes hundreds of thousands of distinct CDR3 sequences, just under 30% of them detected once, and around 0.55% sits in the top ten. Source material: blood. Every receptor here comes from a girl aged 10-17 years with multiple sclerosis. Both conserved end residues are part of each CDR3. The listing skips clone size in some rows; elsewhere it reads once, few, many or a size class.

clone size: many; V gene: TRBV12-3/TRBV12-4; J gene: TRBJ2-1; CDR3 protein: CASRGQAYNEQFF
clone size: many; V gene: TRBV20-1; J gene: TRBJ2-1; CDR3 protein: CSAVRDRAYNEQFF
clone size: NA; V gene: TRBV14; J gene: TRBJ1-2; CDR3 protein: CASSGRTNYGYTF
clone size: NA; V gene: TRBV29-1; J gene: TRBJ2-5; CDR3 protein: CSANSGGNQETRYF
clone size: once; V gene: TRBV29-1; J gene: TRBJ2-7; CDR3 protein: CSVVRREMGYEQYF
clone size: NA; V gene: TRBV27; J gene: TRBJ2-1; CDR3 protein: CASSPRGAGSALGSEQFF
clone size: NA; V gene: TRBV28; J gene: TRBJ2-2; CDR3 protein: CASSSPPPLSGVNAGELFF
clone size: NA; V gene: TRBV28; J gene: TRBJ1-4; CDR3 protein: CASSRGGLDEKLFF
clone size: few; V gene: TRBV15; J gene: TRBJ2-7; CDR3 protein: CATSRLGLVYEQYF
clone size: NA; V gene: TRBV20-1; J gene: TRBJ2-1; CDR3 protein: CSATRRVSEQFF
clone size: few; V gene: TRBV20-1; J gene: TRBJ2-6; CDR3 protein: CSAIRTGTSGANVLTF
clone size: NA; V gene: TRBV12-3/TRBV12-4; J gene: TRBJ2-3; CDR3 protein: CASSFSTYTQYF
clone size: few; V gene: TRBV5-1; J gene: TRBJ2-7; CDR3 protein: CASSLDSFSYEQYF
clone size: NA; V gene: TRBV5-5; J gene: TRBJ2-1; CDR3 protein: CASSGDRAPYNEQFF
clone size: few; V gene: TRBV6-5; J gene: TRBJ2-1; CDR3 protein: CASSYSAGDNEQFF
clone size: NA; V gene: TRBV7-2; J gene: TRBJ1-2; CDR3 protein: CASSIRTGNLYGYTF
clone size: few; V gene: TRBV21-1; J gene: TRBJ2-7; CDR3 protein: CASSKRRDYEQYF
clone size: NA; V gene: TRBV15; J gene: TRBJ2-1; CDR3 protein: CATSRVGVTLAGTYNGQFF
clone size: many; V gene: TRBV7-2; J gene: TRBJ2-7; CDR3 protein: CASSLAGREVDEQYF
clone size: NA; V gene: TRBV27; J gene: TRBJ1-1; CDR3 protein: CASRKGNTEAFF
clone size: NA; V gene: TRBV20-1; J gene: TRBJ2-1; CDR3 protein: CSARAPTSGVSWQFF
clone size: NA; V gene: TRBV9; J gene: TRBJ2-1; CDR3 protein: CASSALSNEQFF
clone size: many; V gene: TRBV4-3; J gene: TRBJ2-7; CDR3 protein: CASSQDLGARYEQYF
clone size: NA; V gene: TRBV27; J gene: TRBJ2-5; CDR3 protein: CASRRIAGEPETQYF
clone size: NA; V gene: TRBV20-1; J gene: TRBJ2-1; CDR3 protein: CSAPPGGSANGQFF